This T cell receptor (beta chain) appears in the sequencing data of a study of early stage breast cancer tumors. Study outcomes and limitations: Tumors had about 2.3-fold higher T cell density than normal breast. Enriched TCRB sequences shared across patients were mostly commonly generated sequences.

Points on this clone: No antigen is known for it.

CDR1 is SGHAT, CDR2 FQNNGV, per germline. With V trimmed by 1 base and J by 10 bases, 10 bases remained unmatched. The CDR3 sequence is 15 residues long. TCRdb's table, derived via immunoSEQ multiplex PCR, lists solely in-frame clones and lacks some. The repertoire holds about 28,000 clones, with roughly 55% as singletons. Sequenced: breast tumor tissue. V is TRBV11-2 and J is TRBJ2-3, with 8 bases lining up with TRBD2. The TCR was taken from a person in their fifties with breast cancer. The chain's CDR3 is CASSLVRGGLVSQYF. CDR3 DNA sequence: TGTGCCAGCAGCTTAGTGAGGGGGGGACTAGTTTCGCAGTATTTT.